Below, one TCR beta chain is given with its context. This clone is a singleton in its sample. It lacks a known antigen. Base qualities are not at hand, and no much larger clone is one base apart. The CDR3 holds 13 amino acids from the cysteine to the phenylalanine. Just CDR3 DNA is preserved here, 39 bases in frame from base 1. The V end loses 0 bases and the J end loses 5 bases, and a stretch of 5 bases separates them. Based on the germline V gene, the CDR1 and CDR2 sequences are SGHNT and YENEEA. The cohort consisted of 650 to 700 healthy bone marrow donors. Cohort members were all nominally healthy when sampled, although unrecorded immune exposures were likely present. The donor was CMV seropositive and was included in the group of 300 or so seropositive cohort members. A peripheral blood sample was collected from each donor, and TCR beta sequencing was performed on peripheral blood mononuclear cells. Genomic DNA was extracted from the blood cell samples with the Qiagen DNeasy Blood Extraction Kit.

The data originate from a study of cytomegalovirus exposure and HLA in healthy donors (dated by TCRdb to the late 2010s). A note on the overall study: An earlier analysis of roughly 500 of the donors reported approximately 270 Gb of sequence data and 100 million to 130 million unique TCR beta sequences from roughly 180 million T cells. Typing coverage varied by locus: roughly 620-640 donors for A, B, C, DRB1 and DQB1; around 560 for DQA1; more than 600 for DPA1; under 490 for DPB1. Along with the 666-subject first cohort, a separate validation cohort of 120 different subjects was used. Genome-wide SNP genotypes for about three fifths of the roughly 670 donors were used in a later genetic analysis, which treated that subset as a discovery cohort. Roughly 5 DR-DQ haplotypes were treated as single units for association and clustering because of strong linkage in the cohort. The genetic ancestry cluster associated with self-reported Caucasian donors included over 80% of the roughly 380 genotyped donors. Alongside the repertoire data, information on donor age, sex, ethnicity and CMV serostatus was compiled. A later analysis re-analyzed previously published TCR beta repertoires from 660 or so donors and added high-resolution HLA genotyping to study TCR occurrence patterns. To predict cytomegalovirus infection status, the study combined high-throughput TCR immunosequencing, statistical association of individual TCRs with disease status, and machine learning. Rather than using new phenotypic data, the later analysis identified candidate immune exposures from TCR beta sequences and from how often those sequences occurred across donors. The study aimed to test whether cataloging public T cell receptors could reveal signatures of past pathogen exposure. Among some 400 genotyped donors of the cohort, an average of about 240,000 unique TCR beta nucleotide sequences were sequenced per donor, roughly 18% of them non-productive. To decide whether each TCR beta V gene segment behaved as functional or pseudogenic, an earlier analysis of fewer than 750 of the donors relied on high-throughput TCR beta sequencing. Every repertoire in the discovery cohort had been generated on one and the same sequencing platform. Approximately 310 gigabases of sequencing data and 75 million to 85 million unique TCR sequences made up an early release that covered approximately 620 HLA-typed donors. Both class I and class II loci were covered by HLA typing, at four-digit resolution. Using immunosequencing, the study profiled T cell repertoires from 640 or so subjects and related those repertoires to cytomegalovirus serostatus. Results the study describes overall, beyond this receptor: For the cohort, immune exposure information was limited to CMV serostatus. In an earlier analysis of about 600 of the donors, most TCR beta V segments appeared in productive rearrangements about 90% or about 30% of the time, broadly matching IMGT annotations. A cluster of highly shared sequence variants was judged likely to be a technical artifact of the sequencing pipeline. Because counts were too low, about 15 rarely observed V segments, including chromosome 9 orphons, were left out of the earlier analysis of approximately 500 of the donors. In a later analysis, most CMV-associated TCR beta chains were found to appear HLA-restricted, with HLA associations seemingly driven largely by CMV exposure. A total of roughly 160 TCR beta chains were listed by the study as associated with cytomegalovirus. Sequencing depth was assumed to be roughly uniform across donors in the presence/absence analyses, though that assumption may not hold. A further reported finding was that TCR beta sequences accurately predicted the HLA-A and HLA-B alleles for most subjects in the first cohort. In a later analysis, some 17,000 TCR beta sequences were associated with specific HLA alleles at a false discovery rate of 0.05. In vitro tests confirmed that three of the cytomegalovirus-associated TCR beta chains recognize cytomegalovirus antigens. It was suggested by the authors that the approach could potentially be generalized to other disease states and immunological phenotypes. Because HLA typing was unavailable for some donors at each locus, only the typed subset was used in association tests. The classifier was reported to diagnose cytomegalovirus status with high specificity and sensitivity in both the original and validation cohorts. Assigning TCR associations to individual alleles was difficult when HLA alleles, especially DR and DQ, strongly co-occurred. Because the 87-base-pair reads could not distinguish some IMGT-functional V segments, including TRBV6-2 and TRBV6-3, those segments were excluded. Across donors, most TCR sequences were observed very rarely, whereas some public TCRs were present in many individuals. Several of the top co-occurrence clusters appeared to be linked to parvovirus B19, influenza, CMV and Epstein-Barr virus, according to a later analysis. In a later analysis, the rate of TCR association differed among HLA loci, with DRB1 alleles having the most associated TCRs and HLA-C alleles having the fewest. A later genetic analysis associated a missense DCLRE1C variant with V-gene and J-gene trimming of TCR beta chains, and an independent cohort replicated the association. In a later genetic analysis, fewer N-insertions in productive TCRs were reported among donors in an Asian-associated ancestry cluster than the approximately 670-donor mean. In this cohort, only TCR beta chains were sequenced, and detectable features were limited by the absence of alpha or paired-chain data. Linkage disequilibrium might explain the correlated functional status among segregating V segments, but an unknown experimental factor could not be ruled out. In a later analysis, HLA-associated TCR beta chains showed more clonal expansion and lower generation probabilities than non-associated chains that were equally common.

Receptor libraries were prepared by the immunoSEQ multiplex PCR assay. For the multiplex PCR, a mixture combining 60 forward primers for TCR Vbeta segments and 13 reverse primers for TCR Jbeta segments was used. A multiplex PCR assay on genomic DNA amplified the CDR3 region of rearranged TCR beta genes. Amplified TCR beta libraries were sequenced as 87-base-pair reads on the Illumina HiSeq System. Concerning the study's data processing: A later analysis counted 65 million to 90 million unique TCR beta chains across the 500 to 850 repertoires, and 9.5 million to 11 million of these chains were shared by at least two donors. To remove PCR and sequencing errors, raw reads were error-corrected and collapsed into unique sequences using a nearest-neighbor algorithm that merged closely related sequences. CDR3 sequences were aligned to IMGT reference sequences to assign V, D and J gene segments. For a sequence to be retained, a match of at least six nucleotides to both a V gene segment and a J gene segment was required. Rearrangements were classified as productive when the CDR3 lacked stop codons and remained in frame with V and J, and all other rearrangements were classified as non-productive. Following IMGT convention, CDR3 was defined as the stretch from the second conserved V-encoded cysteine up to the conserved J-encoded phenylalanine. Sequences without an unambiguous match to a single V gene segment were excluded from the earlier analysis of several hundred of the donors. An earlier analysis of fewer than 750 of the donors called V segments functional above 56.7% productive rearrangements and segregating when the between-donor standard deviation exceeded 5%. A statistical classification framework was built to diagnose cytomegalovirus status from the catalog of TCR beta chain sequences. V and J gene assignment, in a later analysis, came from comparing TCR nucleotide sequences with IMGT/GENE-DB human TR gene sequences. In a later analysis, CDR3 sequences and most-parsimonious VDJ recombination scenarios were assigned using the TCRdist pipeline. A later analysis defined each TCR beta chain by its CDR3 amino acid sequence plus V-gene family, and excluded reads lacking a unique V-gene family. To address suspected cross-contamination and a sequencing artifact, a later analysis removed roughly 580 highly shared, low-generation-probability nucleotide sequences. In a later analysis, a clonal expansion index for each public chain was calculated from normalized within-repertoire ranks of inferred template counts. Generation probabilities in a later analysis came from a VDJ recombination model fitted to out-of-frame rearrangements, and those results were checked against IGoR. In a later analysis, hypergeometric tests were used to score TCR-TCR, TCR-HLA and TCR-CMV co-occurrence, with a repertoire-size bias correction applied to TCR pairs. To estimate false discovery rates, a later analysis permuted the HLA or CMV assignments 20 times. In a later analysis, co-occurring TCRs were grouped using DBSCAN, and TCRdist sequence similarity was added for clustering within HLA-allele-positive subsets. Repertoires with fewer than 30,000 or more than 120,000 public chains, plus five repertoires with anomalous nucleotide sharing, were excluded from co-occurrence clustering. TCRdb limited this immuneACCESS table to in-frame rearrangements with V and J called. A share of clones is missing; checked studies link under half to unresolved V genes, and the rest is unexplained. For V, J and clone size, that table is used; D and trimming come from the DNA. A total of some 120,000 clones appear in this sample, 81% of them only once. The ten largest clones add up to roughly 4.1% of the sample.

The receptor was isolated from a man between 18 and 29 years old in good health and CMV-seropositive. This receptor chain uses TRBV11-3 and TRBJ2-1; perhaps TRBD1 is the D gene, with 5 bases matching. Sequencing used PBMCs. Here is the DNA: TGTGCCAGCAGCTTAGACAGGGACAATGAGCAGTTCTTC. Its protein reads: CASSLDRDNEQFF.